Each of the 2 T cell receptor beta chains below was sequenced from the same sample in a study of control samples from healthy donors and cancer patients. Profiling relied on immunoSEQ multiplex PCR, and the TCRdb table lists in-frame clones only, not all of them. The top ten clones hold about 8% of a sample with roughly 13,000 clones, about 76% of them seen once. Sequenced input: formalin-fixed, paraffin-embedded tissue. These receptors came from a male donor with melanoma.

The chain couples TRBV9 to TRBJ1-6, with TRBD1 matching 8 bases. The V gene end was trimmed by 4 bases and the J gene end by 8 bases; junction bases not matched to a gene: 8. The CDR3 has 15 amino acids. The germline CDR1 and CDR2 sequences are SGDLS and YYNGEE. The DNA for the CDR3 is TGTGCCAGCAGCCCCACGGACAGGGTTTATTCACCCCTCCACTTT. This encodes CASSPTDRVYSPLHF.

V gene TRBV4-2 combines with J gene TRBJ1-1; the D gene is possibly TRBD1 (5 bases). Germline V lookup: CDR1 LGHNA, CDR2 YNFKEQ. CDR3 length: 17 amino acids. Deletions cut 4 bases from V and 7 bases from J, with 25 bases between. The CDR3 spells CASSPDSHRAGRGEAFF. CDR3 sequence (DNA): TGTGCCAGCAGCCCCGATAGTCACCGGGCAGGGAGAGGTGAAGCTTTCTTT.